These 7 T cell receptor beta chains originate from one sample sequenced in a study of post-analysis software for immune sequencing data. No antigen has been assigned to these receptors. Libraries were made from TCR beta cDNA, and they carried unique molecular identifiers. A single record per CDR3 protein comes from TCRdb applying MiXCR to the PCR reads. The sample has hundreds of thousands of distinct CDR3 sequences; roughly 45% are singletons. Points from the study as a whole: TRBV5-6, TRBV5-1 and TRBV20-1 belonged to a set of a handful of TRBV segments that were more frequent in patients than controls.

Sequenced material: blood. All receptors derive from a girl aged 5 to 17 with multiple sclerosis.

J is TRBJ2-1 and V is TRBV2; D is unclear. The germline V gene has CDR1 SNHLY and CDR2 FYNNEI. The CDR3 sequence is 17 residues long. Between the trimmed V and J ends, which lost 6 bases and 0 bases, there was a span of 18 bases. The CDR3 region has the DNA TGTGCCAGCAGCACCATTCTCAACGGATACTCCTACAATGAGCAGTTCTTC. Protein: CASSTILNGYSYNEQFF.

This rearrangement joins TRBV3-1 to TRBJ2-7; no clear D. Trimming pared 4 bases from V and 12 bases from J, leaving 22 bases between. The CDR3 sequence is 14 residues long. The germline V gene has CDR1 LGHDT and CDR2 YNNKEL (reference sequence). CDR3 bases: TGTGCCAGCAGCCTAGGCAGCTGGAGCCAATTGCGGTACTTC. It is translated as CASSLGSWSQLRYF.

The gene calls are TRBV6-5 and TRBJ2-4; a weak D match, TRBD2 (6 bases). The germline gives CDR1 MNHEY, CDR2 SVGAGI. This CDR3 region has 15 residues. V lost 6 bases to trimming and J lost 13 bases, with 25 bases between them. CDR3 sequence reads: CASSPSGYDSGEQYF. DNA for the CDR3: TGTGCCAGCAGCCCATCTGGGTATGACTCGGGGGAGCAGTACTTC.

On this clonotype: The junction and the germline gene differ at one end; a read error may be behind it. V and J are TRBV20-1 and TRBJ2-5; TRBD2 is a possible D gene (5 bases). The CDR3 has 14 residues. The germline V gene encodes CDR1 DFQATT and CDR2 SNEGSKA (reference sequence). CDR3 residues: CSASLSANQETQYF. The CDR3 DNA reads TGCAGCGCTAGCCTAAGCGCGAACCAAGAGACCCAGTACTTC.

This clonotype has more than one count but fewer than ten. The chain uses TRBV29-1 and TRBJ2-1, with TRBD2 identical over 7 bases. Germline V CDR1 and CDR2: SQVTM, ANQGSEA. V shed 0 bases, J shed 7 bases, and the junction held 12 bases outside the gene matches. This CDR3 is 16 amino acids long. In DNA form, the CDR3 reads TGCAGCGTTGAAGATCGAGGCGGGAGATGGGTTAATGAGCAGTTCTTC. Translation gives CSVEDRGGRWVNEQFF.

This clonotype has only a few counts. The V gene is TRBV5-1, the J gene TRBJ2-7, with D possibly being TRBD1 (5 bases). The V gene's germline CDR1 is SGHRS and CDR2 YFSETQ. The V end was cut by 4 bases, the J end by 3 bases, with 11 bases between. This CDR3 is built from 13 residues. CDR3 coding DNA: TGCGCCAGCAGCCCGGAAAGGGGCTACGAGCAGTACTTC. Its translation: CASSPERGYEQYF.

The gene calls are TRBV10-1 and TRBJ2-3; 10 nucleotides align to TRBD2. After removal of 4 bases from V and 6 bases from J, the junction contained 7 bases not matched to a gene. CDR1 is WNHNN, CDR2 SYGVQD, per germline (reference sequence). The CDR3 extends over 15 amino acids. CDR3 sequence: CASSVELAGSDTQYF. CDR3 in DNA: TGCGCCAGCAGTGTGGAACTAGCGGGATCGGATACGCAGTATTTT.